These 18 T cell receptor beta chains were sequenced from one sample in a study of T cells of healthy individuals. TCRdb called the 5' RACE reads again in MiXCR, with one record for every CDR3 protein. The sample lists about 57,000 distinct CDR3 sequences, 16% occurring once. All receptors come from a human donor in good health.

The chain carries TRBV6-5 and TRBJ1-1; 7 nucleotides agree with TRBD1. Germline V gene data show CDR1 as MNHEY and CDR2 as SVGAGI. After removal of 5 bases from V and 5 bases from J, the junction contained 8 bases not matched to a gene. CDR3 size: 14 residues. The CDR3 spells CASSPPGGGTEAFF. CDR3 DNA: TGTGCCAGCAGTCCCCCAGGGGGAGGGACTGAAGCTTTCTTT.

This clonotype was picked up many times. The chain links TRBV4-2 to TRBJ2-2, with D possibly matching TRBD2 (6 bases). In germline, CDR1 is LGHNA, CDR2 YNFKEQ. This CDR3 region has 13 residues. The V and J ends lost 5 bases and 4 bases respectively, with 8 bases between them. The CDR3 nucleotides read TGTGCCAGCAGCGGGAGGAGCACCGGGGAGCTGTTTTTT. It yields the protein CASSGRSTGELFF.

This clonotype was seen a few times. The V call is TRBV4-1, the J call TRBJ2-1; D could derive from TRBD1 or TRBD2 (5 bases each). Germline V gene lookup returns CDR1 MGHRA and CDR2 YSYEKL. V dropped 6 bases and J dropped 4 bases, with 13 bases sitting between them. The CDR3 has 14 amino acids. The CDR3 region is CASRAGTTYNEQFF. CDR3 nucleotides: TGCGCCAGCAGGGCCGGGACCACTTACAATGAGCAGTTCTTC.

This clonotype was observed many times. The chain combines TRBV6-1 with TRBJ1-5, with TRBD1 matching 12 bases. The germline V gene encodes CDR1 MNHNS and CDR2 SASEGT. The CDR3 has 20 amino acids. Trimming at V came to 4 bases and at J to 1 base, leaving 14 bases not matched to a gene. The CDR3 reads CASSAIPGQGARGSNQPQHF. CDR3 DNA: TGTGCCAGCAGTGCCATCCCGGGACAGGGGGCGCGGGGAAGCAATCAGCCCCAGCATTTT.

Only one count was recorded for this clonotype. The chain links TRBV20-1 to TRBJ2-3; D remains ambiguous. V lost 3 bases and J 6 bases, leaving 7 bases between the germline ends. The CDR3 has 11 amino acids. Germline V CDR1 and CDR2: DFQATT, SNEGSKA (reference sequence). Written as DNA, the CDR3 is TGCAGTGCTAGGGGAACGGATACGCAGTATTTT. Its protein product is CSARGTDTQYF.

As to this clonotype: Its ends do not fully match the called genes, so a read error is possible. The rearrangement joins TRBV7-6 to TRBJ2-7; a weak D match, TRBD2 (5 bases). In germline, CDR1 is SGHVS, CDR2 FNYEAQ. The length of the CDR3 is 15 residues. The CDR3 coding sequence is TGTGCCAGCGGCTTAGAATCGGGGTTCGCGAGCGAGCAGTACTTC. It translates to CASGLESGFASEQYF.

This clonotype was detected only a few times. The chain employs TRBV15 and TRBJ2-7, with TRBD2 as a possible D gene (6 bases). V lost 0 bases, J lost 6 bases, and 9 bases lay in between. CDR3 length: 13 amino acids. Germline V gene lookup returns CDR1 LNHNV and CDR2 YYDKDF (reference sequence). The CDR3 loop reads CATSRDQEGEQYF. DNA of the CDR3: TGTGCCACCAGCAGAGATCAGGAGGGCGAGCAGTACTTC.

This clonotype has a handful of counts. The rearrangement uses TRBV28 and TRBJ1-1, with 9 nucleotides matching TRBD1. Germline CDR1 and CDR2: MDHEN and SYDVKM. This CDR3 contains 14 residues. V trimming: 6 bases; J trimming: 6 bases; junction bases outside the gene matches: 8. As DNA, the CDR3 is TGTGCCAGCAGCAGAACAGGGGGCCGCGCTGAAGCTTTCTTT. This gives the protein CASSRTGGRAEAFF.

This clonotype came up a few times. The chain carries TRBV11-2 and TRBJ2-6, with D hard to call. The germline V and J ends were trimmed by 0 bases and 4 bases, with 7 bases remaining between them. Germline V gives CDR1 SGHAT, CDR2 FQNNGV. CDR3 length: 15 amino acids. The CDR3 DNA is TGTGCCAGCAGCTTAGAGGTAGCAGGGGCCAACGTCCTGACTTTC. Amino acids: CASSLEVAGANVLTF.

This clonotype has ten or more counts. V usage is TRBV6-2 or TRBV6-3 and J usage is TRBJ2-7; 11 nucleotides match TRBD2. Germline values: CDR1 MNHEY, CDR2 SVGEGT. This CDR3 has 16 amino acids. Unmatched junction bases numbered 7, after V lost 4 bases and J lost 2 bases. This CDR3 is CASSSFKLAGAYEQYF. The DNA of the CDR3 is TGTGCCAGCAGTTCCTTCAAACTAGCGGGGGCCTACGAGCAGTACTTC.

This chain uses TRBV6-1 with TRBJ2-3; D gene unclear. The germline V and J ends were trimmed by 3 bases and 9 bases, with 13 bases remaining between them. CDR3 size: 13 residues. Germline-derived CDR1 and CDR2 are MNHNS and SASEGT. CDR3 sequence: CASSDTAGQTQYF. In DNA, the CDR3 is TGTGCCAGCAGTGATACAGCCGGCCAGACGCAGTATTTT.

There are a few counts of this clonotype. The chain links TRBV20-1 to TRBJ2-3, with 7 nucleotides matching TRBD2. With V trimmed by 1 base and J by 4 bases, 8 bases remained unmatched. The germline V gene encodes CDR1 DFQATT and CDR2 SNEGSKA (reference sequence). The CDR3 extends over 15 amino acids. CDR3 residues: CSARVPAGYPDTQYF. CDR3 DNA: TGCAGTGCTAGAGTCCCAGCGGGATACCCAGATACGCAGTATTTT.

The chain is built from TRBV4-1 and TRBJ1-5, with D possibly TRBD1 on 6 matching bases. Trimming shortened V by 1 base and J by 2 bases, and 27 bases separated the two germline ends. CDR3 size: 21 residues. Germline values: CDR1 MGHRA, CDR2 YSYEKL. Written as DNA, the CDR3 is TGCGCCAGCAGCCAAGGGACTGCGCAGGGGACCCTTATATTGGGCAATCAGCCCCAGCATTTT. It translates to CASSQGTAQGTLILGNQPQHF.

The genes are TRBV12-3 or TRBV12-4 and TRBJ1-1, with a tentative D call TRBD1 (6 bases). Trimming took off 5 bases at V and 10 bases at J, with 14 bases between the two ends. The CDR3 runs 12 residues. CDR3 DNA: TGTGCCAGCAGTACTCGGGGGCGCGGAGCTTTCTTT. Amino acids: CASSTRGRGAFF.

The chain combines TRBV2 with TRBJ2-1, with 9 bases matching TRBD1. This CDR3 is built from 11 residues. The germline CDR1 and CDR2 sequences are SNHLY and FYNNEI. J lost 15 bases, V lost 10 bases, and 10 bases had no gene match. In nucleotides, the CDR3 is TGTGCCAACCGAACCGGGACAGGGACGTTCTTC. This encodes CANRTGTGTFF. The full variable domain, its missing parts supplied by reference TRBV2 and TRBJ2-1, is EPEVTQTPSHQVTQMGQEVILRCVPISNHLYFYWYRQILGQKVEFLVSFYNNEISEKSEIFDDQFSVERPDGSNFTLKIRSTKLEDSAMYFCANRTGTGTFFGPGTRLTVL.

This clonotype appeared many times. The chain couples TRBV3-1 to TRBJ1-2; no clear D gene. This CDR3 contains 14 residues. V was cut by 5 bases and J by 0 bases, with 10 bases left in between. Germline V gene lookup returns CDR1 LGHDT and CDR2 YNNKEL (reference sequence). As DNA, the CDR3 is TGTGCCAGCAGCTTGGACGGAGCTAACTATGGCTACACCTTC. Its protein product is CASSLDGANYGYTF.

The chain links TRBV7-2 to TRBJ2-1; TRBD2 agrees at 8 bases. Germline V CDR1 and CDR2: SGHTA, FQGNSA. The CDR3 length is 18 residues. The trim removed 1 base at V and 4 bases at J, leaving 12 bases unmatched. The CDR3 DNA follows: TGTGCCAGCAGCTTAGATCAGGTCGGACTAGCCTCTTACAATGAGCAGTTCTTC. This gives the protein CASSLDQVGLASYNEQFF. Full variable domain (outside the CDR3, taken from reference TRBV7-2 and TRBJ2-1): GAGVSQSPSNKVTEKGKDVELRCDPISGHTALYWYRQSLGQGLEFLIYFQGNSAPDKSGLPSDRFSAERTGGSVSTLTIQRTQQEDSAVYLCASSLDQVGLASYNEQFFGPGTRLTVL.

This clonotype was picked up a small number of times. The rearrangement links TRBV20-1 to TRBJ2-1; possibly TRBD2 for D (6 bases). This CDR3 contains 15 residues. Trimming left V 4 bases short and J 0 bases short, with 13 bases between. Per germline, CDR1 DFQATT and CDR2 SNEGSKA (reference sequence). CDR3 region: CSATLVGGSYNEQFF. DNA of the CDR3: TGCAGTGCTACCCTAGTGGGGGGCTCCTACAATGAGCAGTTCTTC.